These 28 T cell receptor beta chains were all obtained from the same sample, sequenced in a study of blood T cell repertoires in COVID-19. TCRdb's table, derived via immunoSEQ multiplex PCR, lists solely in-frame clones and lacks some. The data contain about 250,000 clones, 80% to 85% of them seen just once; the ten biggest clones take up around 3.5%. The specimen was PBMCs or T cells enriched from blood (not recorded which). These receptors originate from a man between 45 and 60 years old who had recovered from COVID-19.

V and J are TRBV19 and TRBJ1-5; D not resolved. The germline CDR1 and CDR2 sequences are LNHDA and SQIVND (reference sequence). Trimming removed 11 bases at V and 2 bases at J, with 16 bases between. There are 14 residues in the CDR3. The CDR3 DNA reads TGTGCCGGCTCCCCGGGGTTCGGCAATCAGCCCCAGCATTTT. Its translation is CAGSPGFGNQPQHF.

The rearrangement links TRBV7-9 to TRBJ2-7, with D tentatively TRBD2 (6 bases). The ends were cut back, 4 bases at V and 0 bases at J, with 10 bases in the middle. The CDR3 loop spans 14 amino acids. Germline V gene data show CDR1 as SEHNR and CDR2 as FQNEAQ (reference sequence). The CDR3 region has the DNA TGTGCCAGCAGCTCCTCTAGCGTCTCCTACGAGCAGTACTTC. Its translation: CASSSSSVSYEQYF.

This chain joins TRBV5-6 and TRBJ2-2, with TRBD2 identical over 14 bases. This CDR3 has 17 amino acids. V lost 6 bases and J lost 4; bases outside the gene matches: 8. Germline CDR1 and CDR2: SGHDT and YYEEEE. CDR3 DNA sequence: TGTGCCAGCACCGGCTCGGGACTAGCGGGAGTCACCGGGGAGCTGTTTTTT. This translates into CASTGSGLAGVTGELFF.

The rearrangement joins TRBV5-1 to TRBJ2-7; the match to TRBD1 covers 7 bases. This CDR3 comprises 15 residues. Germline CDR1 is SGHRS and CDR2 is YFSETQ. Trimming cost V 2 bases and J 3 bases; bases outside gene matches: 8. CDR3 in amino acids: CASSLDRDRGYEQYF. The CDR3 DNA is TGCGCCAGCAGCTTAGACCGGGACAGAGGCTACGAGCAGTACTTC.

The V gene is TRBV30, the J gene TRBJ1-1; 10 nucleotides agree with TRBD1. Germline CDR1 and CDR2: GTSNPN and SVGIG (reference sequence). V shed 1 base, J shed 11 bases, and the junction held 1 base outside the gene matches. The CDR3 length is 11 residues. CDR3 DNA: TGTGCCTGGAGTGGGACAGGGGGGGCTTTCTTT. Amino acid sequence: CAWSGTGGAFF.

J is TRBJ2-1 and V is TRBV19; a weak D match, TRBD2 (6 bases). The CDR3 length is 13 residues. The germline gives CDR1 LNHDA, CDR2 SQIVND (reference sequence). Between the trimmed V and J ends, which lost 6 bases and 1 base, there was a span of 7 bases. CDR3 sequence (DNA): TGTGCCAGTAGGGAGGGATCCTACAATGAGCAGTTCTTC. Protein product: CASREGSYNEQFF.

The rearrangement joins TRBV27 to TRBJ2-1; 9 bases align to TRBD2. Germline values: CDR1 MNHEY, CDR2 SMNVEV (reference sequence). V dropped 2 bases and J dropped 5; count of bases not matched to a gene: 4. There are 15 residues in the CDR3. The CDR3 bases are TGTGCCAGCAGTTTAGGCCAGCGGGGGGACAATGAGCAGTTCTTC. Translated, it gives CASSLGQRGDNEQFF.

V gene TRBV25-1 combines with J gene TRBJ2-1, with TRBD1 matching over 8 bases. CDR1 is MGHDK, CDR2 SYGVNS, per germline. V gave up 7 bases and J gave up 4 bases; unmatched junction bases: 6. The CDR3 runs to 14 residues. CDR3 region: CASTRDRWYNEQFF. CDR3 nucleotides: TGTGCCAGCACCAGGGACAGGTGGTACAATGAGCAGTTCTTC.

The J gene is TRBJ1-2, the V gene TRBV7-2; tentative D call: TRBD1 (6 bases). Germline assignment: CDR1 SGHTA and CDR2 FQGNSA. The CDR3 is 15 amino acids. Trimming removed 4 bases from V and 7 bases from J, with 19 bases in between. The CDR3 is CASSWVGASGSGYTF. CDR3 in DNA: TGTGCCAGCAGCTGGGTGGGGGCATCGGGGAGTGGCTACACCTTC.

The chain couples TRBV29-1 to TRBJ1-1, with a tentative D call TRBD1 (5 bases). Germline V gene data show CDR1 as SQVTM and CDR2 as ANQGSEA. Trimming left V 5 bases short and J 1 base short, with 8 bases between. This CDR3 is 12 amino acids long. DNA of the CDR3: TGCAGCGTTCTGGGGGGGAACACTGAAGCTTTCTTT. It yields the protein CSVLGGNTEAFF.

The chain recombines TRBV27 with TRBJ2-5; no firm D call. CDR1 is MNHEY, CDR2 SMNVEV, per germline (reference sequence). The CDR3 extends over 13 amino acids. V lost 5 bases and J lost 5, with 12 bases in between. CDR3 protein: CASSTLPSETQYF. As DNA, the CDR3 is TGTGCCAGCAGTACCCTCCCTAGTGAGACCCAGTACTTC.

J is TRBJ2-3 and V is TRBV28; 7 bases match TRBD2. J lost 1 base, V lost 4 bases, and 5 bases had no gene match. The germline CDR1 and CDR2 sequences are MDHEN and SYDVKM. CDR3 size: 15 residues. The CDR3 reads CASSSSGTGTDTQYF. CDR3 DNA: TGTGCCAGCAGTTCCAGCGGGACCGGCACAGATACGCAGTATTTT.

The chain recombines TRBV9 with TRBJ1-1; D remains ambiguous. V was clipped by 0 bases and J by 4 bases, with 10 bases between them. CDR3 length equals 14 residues. Germline V gene data show CDR1 as SGDLS and CDR2 as YYNGEE. CDR3 DNA: TGTGCCAGCAGCGTAGGAGGGTGGACCACTGAAGCTTTCTTT. Protein: CASSVGGWTTEAFF.

The chain couples TRBV7-9 to TRBJ2-1; D is perhaps TRBD1 (6 bases). This CDR3 region has 17 residues. Germline V CDR1 and CDR2: SEHNR, FQNEAQ (reference sequence). The V end was cut by 2 bases, the J end by 10 bases, with 24 bases between. CDR3 in DNA: TGTGCCAGCAGCTTAAACCCCGGACCACTGTCAGGGGCCGAGCAGTTCTTC. This translates into CASSLNPGPLSGAEQFF.

The chain is built from TRBV6-5 and TRBJ2-7, with 9 bases matching TRBD1. The V segment lost 8 bases and the J segment 2 bases; nucleotides outside the gene matches: 4. Germline V gives CDR1 MNHEY, CDR2 SVGAGI. The CDR3 runs to 13 residues. The CDR3 protein is CASGTGPTYEQYF. The CDR3 DNA follows: TGTGCCAGCGGGACAGGGCCCACCTACGAGCAGTACTTC.

This clone was found once. The rearrangement uses TRBV12-5 and TRBJ2-3, with D unresolved. CDR3 length: 12 amino acids. Between the trimmed V and J ends, which lost 9 bases and 2 bases, there was a span of 9 bases. Germline V gene sequence: CDR1 LGHNT, CDR2 FRNRAP. For the CDR3, the DNA is TGTGCTAGCCTGCGGCCCACAGATACGCAGTATTTT. This codes for CASLRPTDTQYF.

The chain links TRBV7-9 to TRBJ2-5; 7 bases fit TRBD2. V lost 5 bases to trimming and J lost 2 bases; unmatched junction nucleotides: 5. The germline V gene has CDR1 SEHNR and CDR2 FQNEAQ (reference sequence). The CDR3 runs to 14 residues. CDR3 in amino acids: CASSQGLVQETQYF. The CDR3 DNA sequence: TGTGCCAGCAGCCAAGGACTAGTACAAGAGACCCAGTACTTC.

The gene calls are TRBV6-5 and TRBJ1-3, with 7 bases matching TRBD1. Germline V gene sequence: CDR1 MNHEY, CDR2 SVGAGI. Trimming cost V 6 bases and J 1 base; bases outside gene matches: 6. This CDR3 region has 15 residues. The CDR3 DNA sequence: TGTGCCAGCAGACTAGACAGGGCGTCTGGAAACACCATATATTTT. Translation gives CASRLDRASGNTIYF.

The chain couples TRBV11-1 to TRBJ2-1, with TRBD2 matching over 7 bases. Germline-derived CDR1 and CDR2 are SGHAT and FQDESV (reference sequence). V lost 4 bases to trimming and J lost 0 bases; unmatched junction nucleotides: 6. CDR3 length: 16 residues. DNA for the CDR3: TGTGCCAGCAGCTCTCAAGCGGGGAGCTCCTACAATGAGCAGTTCTTC. This translates into CASSSQAGSSYNEQFF.

This chain links TRBV19 with TRBJ2-4, with a possible D match to TRBD2 (5 bases). CDR1 and CDR2 (germline): LNHDA, SQIVND (reference sequence). V gave up 5 bases and J gave up 0 bases, with 8 bases separating them. CDR3 length equals 14 residues. CDR3 in amino acids: CASSSGLAKNIQYF. In DNA form, the CDR3 reads TGTGCCAGTAGTTCCGGACTAGCCAAAAACATTCAGTACTTC.

This chain uses TRBV28 with TRBJ2-7; TRBD2 might be the D (6 bases). The CDR3 is made up of 12 amino acids. Germline CDR1 reads MDHEN; CDR2 reads SYDVKM. V shed 6 bases and J shed 5 bases, with 11 bases lying between them. The CDR3 bases are TGTGCCAGCAGAAGACTAGTTCACGAGCAGTACTTC. Translating it yields CASRRLVHEQYF.

The chain recombines TRBV9 with TRBJ2-1, with TRBD2 identical over 9 bases. V shed 3 bases, J shed 5 bases, and the junction held 6 bases outside the gene matches. CDR1 and CDR2 (germline): SGDLS, YYNGEE. The CDR3 length is 15 residues. The CDR3 nucleotides are TGTGCCAGCAGCGCAATAGCGGGAGCGAACAATGAGCAGTTCTTC. Amino acids: CASSAIAGANNEQFF.

Comment on this clone: In the same sample, other DNA sequences code for this CDR3. This sequence joins TRBV19 and TRBJ2-5; the match to TRBD1 covers 12 bases. V gave up 4 bases and J gave up 4 bases; unmatched junction bases: 4. Germline loops: CDR1 LNHDA, CDR2 SQIVND (reference sequence). The CDR3 extends over 15 amino acids. The CDR3: CASSTGTGGVETQYF. For the CDR3, the DNA is TGTGCCAGTAGTACCGGGACAGGGGGCGTAGAGACCCAGTACTTC. The whole variable domain, filled in from reference TRBV19 and TRBJ2-5, reads DGGITQSPKYLFRKEGQNVTLSCEQNLNHDAMYWYRQDPGQGLRLIYYSQIVNDFQKGDIAEGYSVSREKKESFPLTVTSAQKNPTAFYLCASSTGTGGVETQYFGPGTRLLVL.

The chain joins TRBV28 to TRBJ1-4; TRBD1 aligns across 7 bases. The CDR3 is 16 residues long. In germline, CDR1 is MDHEN, CDR2 SYDVKM. After removal of 6 bases from V and 6 bases from J, the junction contained 13 bases not matched to a gene. This CDR3 is CASRPPRTGVDEKLFF. CDR3 bases: TGTGCCAGCAGACCCCCTCGGACAGGTGTGGATGAAAAACTGTTTTTT.

V usage is TRBV7-6 and J usage is TRBJ1-2; 12 bases agree with TRBD1. V dropped 3 bases and J dropped 2; count of bases not matched to a gene: 16. The CDR3 length is 20 residues. Looked up from germline, CDR1 is SGHVS and CDR2 is FNYEAQ. CDR3 residues: CASSFGGHRDRGRLNYGYTF. The CDR3, as DNA: TGTGCCAGCAGCTTTGGTGGGCACCGGGACAGGGGGCGATTAAACTATGGCTACACCTTC.

This clone has just a few counts. The V and J genes are TRBV30 and TRBJ1-3, with no clear D. V was trimmed by 5 bases and J by 4 bases, leaving 12 bases between them. The germline gives CDR1 GTSNPN, CDR2 SVGIG (reference sequence). The CDR3 is 13 amino acids. The CDR3 sequence: CAWVTSWGNTIYF. DNA of the CDR3: TGTGCCTGGGTTACATCCTGGGGAAACACCATATATTTT.

This clone has a single count. V is TRBV11-2 and J is TRBJ1-4, with D perhaps TRBD1 (6 bases). Germline CDR1 reads SGHAT; CDR2 reads FQNNGV. This CDR3 region has 15 residues. Trimming left V 2 bases short and J 7 bases short, with 14 bases between. DNA of the CDR3: TGTGCCAGCAGCTTACGGGGCAGGGGTGGTGAAAAACTGTTTTTT. Translated, it gives CASSLRGRGGEKLFF.

This chain joins TRBV28 and TRBJ1-2; 8 bases match TRBD1. The CDR3 totals 15 residues. Trimming at V came to 2 bases and at J to 8 bases, leaving 10 bases not matched to a gene. Germline V gene data show CDR1 as MDHEN and CDR2 as SYDVKM. This chain's CDR3 is CASSLKVPGGYGYTF. The CDR3 DNA follows: TGTGCCAGCAGTTTAAAGGTCCCAGGGGGCTACGGCTACACCTTC.